The rows below give T cell receptor beta chains drawn from one sample of a study of neoadjuvant anti-PD-1 for oral cavity cancer. Data came from immunoSEQ multiplex PCR; TCRdb stores just in-frame clones and leaves some out. The data hold 9,500 to 15,000 clones, with 70% to 75% observed a single time. The sequences come from PBMCs, collected after nivolumab (anti-PD-1) treatment. These receptors all come from a person between 35 and 79 years old with oral cavity squamous cell carcinoma. Both conserved end residues are part of each CDR3. Each record gives: J gene, V gene, D gene, clone size, CDR3 protein, CDR3 DNA. A D gene is named only where the DNA matches it firmly. The size of a clone is reported for some rows only, either as once, few or many, or as a class for expanded clones.

j_call: TRBJ2-1; v_call: TRBV2; d_call: TRBD2; clone_size: once; cdr3_aa: CASRNSGGLASSYNEQFF; cdr3_nt: TGTGCCAGCAGAAACAGCGGGGGATTAGCGAGCTCCTACAATGAGCAGTTCTTC
j_call: TRBJ1-4; v_call: TRBV25-1; d_call: -; clone_size: -; cdr3_aa: CASSEYRTQVGINEKLFF; cdr3_nt: TGTGCCAGCAGTGAATACAGAACACAGGTTGGGATTAATGAAAAACTGTTTTTT
j_call: TRBJ1-3; v_call: TRBV29-1; d_call: -; clone_size: few; cdr3_aa: CSVEGVTNTIYF; cdr3_nt: TGCAGCGTAGAGGGGGTCACAAACACCATATATTTT
j_call: TRBJ2-7; v_call: TRBV5-8; d_call: -; clone_size: -; cdr3_aa: CASSFRVYYEQYF; cdr3_nt: TGTGCCAGCAGCTTCAGGGTCTACTACGAGCAGTACTTC
j_call: TRBJ1-5; v_call: TRBV28; d_call: -; clone_size: -; cdr3_aa: CASSFPGASNQPQHF; cdr3_nt: TGTGCCAGCAGTTTCCCGGGGGCTAGCAATCAGCCCCAGCATTTT
j_call: TRBJ1-5; v_call: TRBV21-1; d_call: -; clone_size: few; cdr3_aa: CASSKKGGPPYSNQPQHF; cdr3_nt: TGTGCCAGCAGCAAAAAGGGAGGGCCCCCTTATAGCAATCAGCCCCAGCATTTT
j_call: TRBJ2-3; v_call: TRBV4-1; d_call: TRBD1; clone_size: once; cdr3_aa: CASSQGQGVETDTQYF; cdr3_nt: TGCGCCAGCAGCCAAGGACAGGGGGTCGAGACAGATACGCAGTATTTT
j_call: TRBJ2-7; v_call: TRBV30; d_call: -; clone_size: -; cdr3_aa: CAWRPGAGEQYF; cdr3_nt: TGTGCCTGGAGACCAGGGGCCGGCGAGCAGTACTTC
j_call: TRBJ2-2; v_call: TRBV7-9; d_call: -; clone_size: few; cdr3_aa: CAVREVAPRTGELFF; cdr3_nt: TGTGCCGTCCGAGAGGTGGCCCCAAGGACCGGGGAGCTGTTTTTT
j_call: TRBJ1-4; v_call: TRBV5-1; d_call: -; clone_size: -; cdr3_aa: CASSLSTNEKLFF; cdr3_nt: TGCGCCAGCAGCTTGTCGACTAATGAAAAACTGTTTTTT
j_call: TRBJ2-7; v_call: TRBV6-5; d_call: TRBD1; clone_size: -; cdr3_aa: CASKNPGGRTYEQYF; cdr3_nt: TGTGCCAGCAAAAACCCAGGGGGTCGGACCTACGAGCAGTACTTC
j_call: TRBJ2-6; v_call: TRBV15; d_call: -; clone_size: -; cdr3_aa: CATSRVPSSSGANVLTF; cdr3_nt: TGTGCCACCAGCAGAGTTCCGAGCAGCTCTGGGGCCAACGTCCTGACTTTC
j_call: TRBJ2-1; v_call: TRBV6-4; d_call: TRBD2; clone_size: -; cdr3_aa: CASSDRLAGKQFF; cdr3_nt: TGTGCCAGCAGTGATAGACTAGCGGGAAAGCAGTTCTTC
j_call: TRBJ1-2; v_call: TRBV7-9; d_call: -; clone_size: -; cdr3_aa: CASSGGTNYGYTF; cdr3_nt: TGTGCCAGCAGCGGAGGGACTAACTATGGCTACACCTTC
j_call: TRBJ1-4; v_call: TRBV4-1; d_call: -; clone_size: -; cdr3_aa: CASSQGSLGANEKLFF; cdr3_nt: TGCGCCAGCAGCCAAGGAAGCCTCGGAGCTAATGAAAAACTGTTTTTT
j_call: TRBJ2-6; v_call: TRBV6-5; d_call: -; clone_size: -; cdr3_aa: CASTETVSGANVLTF; cdr3_nt: TGTGCCAGCACCGAAACGGTCTCTGGGGCCAACGTCCTGACTTTC
j_call: TRBJ1-2; v_call: TRBV20-1; d_call: -; clone_size: few; cdr3_aa: CSYRQFYGYTF; cdr3_nt: TGCAGTTATCGACAGTTTTATGGCTACACCTTC
j_call: TRBJ2-7; v_call: TRBV10-2; d_call: TRBD2; clone_size: -; cdr3_aa: CASSDVLAGESYEQYF; cdr3_nt: TGCGCCAGCAGTGATGTACTAGCGGGAGAGAGCTACGAGCAGTACTTC
j_call: TRBJ1-1; v_call: TRBV10-2; d_call: TRBD1; clone_size: -; cdr3_aa: CASTNGQGLNTEAFF; cdr3_nt: TGCGCCAGCACCAATGGACAGGGGCTGAACACTGAAGCTTTCTTT
j_call: TRBJ1-2; v_call: TRBV29-1; d_call: -; clone_size: -; cdr3_aa: CSAQLWGRNGYTF; cdr3_nt: TGCAGCGCTCAACTTTGGGGCAGGAATGGCTACACCTTC
j_call: TRBJ1-2; v_call: TRBV13; d_call: TRBD1; clone_size: -; cdr3_aa: CASSPTLTGGEYGYTF; cdr3_nt: TGTGCCAGCAGCCCCACCTTGACAGGGGGCGAATATGGCTACACCTTC
j_call: TRBJ2-2; v_call: TRBV5-1; d_call: TRBD1; clone_size: -; cdr3_aa: CASSLEGGGYTGELFF; cdr3_nt: TGCGCCAGCAGCTTGGAAGGGGGCGGATACACCGGGGAGCTGTTTTTT
j_call: TRBJ2-2; v_call: TRBV11-3; d_call: -; clone_size: -; cdr3_aa: CASSSTYGRANTGELFF; cdr3_nt: TGTGCCAGCAGCTCAACCTACGGGAGAGCGAACACCGGGGAGCTGTTTTTT
j_call: TRBJ2-6; v_call: TRBV5-1; d_call: -; clone_size: -; cdr3_aa: CASALGPSNSGANVLTF; cdr3_nt: TGCGCCAGCGCCCTGGGGCCGAGCAACTCTGGGGCCAACGTCCTGACTTTC
j_call: TRBJ1-5; v_call: TRBV4-1; d_call: -; clone_size: once; cdr3_aa: CASSQLAVGNQLQHF; cdr3_nt: TGCGCCAGCAGCCAACTGGCAGTTGGCAATCAGCTCCAGCATTTT
j_call: TRBJ2-7; v_call: TRBV4-1; d_call: -; clone_size: -; cdr3_aa: CASSQERGVSYEQYF; cdr3_nt: TGCGCCAGCAGCCAAGAAAGGGGCGTGTCCTACGAGCAGTACTTC
j_call: TRBJ1-1; v_call: TRBV9; d_call: -; clone_size: -; cdr3_aa: CASSVGGETEAFF; cdr3_nt: TGTGCCAGCAGCGTCGGGGGAGAGACTGAAGCTTTCTTT